The clone carrying this T cell receptor (beta chain) occurred a few times. The data were obtained in a study of blood T cell repertoires in COVID-19. This table comes from immunoSEQ multiplex PCR, and its TCRdb copy is limited to in-frame clones, with some not included. The data contain around 100,000 clones, 90% of them singletons. The CDR3 runs to 17 residues. Trimming took 1 base from V and 6 from J; bases not matched to a gene: 9. Germline V CDR1 and CDR2: SGHTA, FQGNSA. This TCR was recovered from a man aged 50 to 59 with acute or convalescent COVID-19. Material for sequencing was peripheral blood. J is TRBJ2-2 and V is TRBV7-2; TRBD2 aligns across 9 bases. This CDR3 is CASSLVSSGKLAGELFF. The DNA of the CDR3 is TGTGCCAGCAGCTTAGTCTCTAGCGGGAAGTTGGCCGGGGAGCTGTTTTTT.